This T cell receptor (beta chain) was sequenced in a study of metastatic and nonmetastatic thyroid tumors (TCRdb year 2020). With respect to the entire study: Repertoires from peripheral blood and from tumor or nodule tissue samples of malignant and benign thyroid patients were compared.

Measured from the cysteine to the phenylalanine, the CDR3 is 14 residues long. Only the CDR3 part of the read is kept: 42 bases, read in frame from the first base. The germline V gene supplies CDR1 SGHTA and CDR2 FQGNSA. Remarks on this clone: What antigen it recognizes has not been identified. A junction end diverges from the germline sequence, so it may reflect a read error.

Study-wide findings and limitations: TCR beta diversity was reported as significantly higher in malignant tumors than in benign nodules, in both blood and tumor samples.

The library relied on PCR. This sample was sequenced with an Illumina HiSeq 4000. The TCR beta-chain CDR3 region of each patient was profiled by high-throughput sequencing. As for the authors' bioinformatics: The researchers built a classifier to tell apart papillary thyroid cancer patients with distant metastasis, based on CDR3 differences among clinicopathological groups. To measure repertoire diversity the researchers used the Shannon index, while the Morisita-Horn index served to gauge how similar the tumor and blood repertoires were. Through fastp at Q25 and MiXCR, TCRdb rebuilt clones from the public reads, retaining in-frame beta chains. It is TCRdb's table, rather than the study itself, that gives the V and J calls and clone size. For this sample there are around 89,000 clones; more than 13% appear just once. The ten largest clones represent roughly 3.6% of the sample. Before undergoing thyroid surgery, none of the patients had been given any kind of treatment. Patient clinical samples collected from about 2011 to 2018 were retrospectively analysed using T-cell receptor beta sequencing.

This receptor was identified in a female donor with papillary thyroid cancer or a benign thyroid nodule (not recorded which). Some clones in this sample may be carry-over from other donors' samples. The V gene is TRBV7-2 and the J gene is TRBJ1-2, with the D gene too uncertain to name. Sample: blood. Read as DNA, the sequence is TGTGCCAGCATCTTAGCGTCCCTAAGTAATGGCTACTCCTTC. Translated, this is CASILASLSNGYSF.